This T cell receptor (beta chain) derives from a study of T cell repertoires in cytomegalovirus infection. Comments on this clonotype: Its antigen is undetermined.

TCRdb reprocessed the reads via MiXCR and lists one record per CDR3 protein. Seen here are fewer than 950,000 distinct CDR3 sequences, around a third observed once, and the top ten hold 9.5% to 15%. The sample consisted of cultured CD8+ T cells from PBMCs, taken from culture after CMV antigen stimulation. The origin of this receptor is a human donor in good health (CMV status not recorded). Some clones in this sample may be carry-over from other donors' samples.

The CDR3 loop reads CASSLSRTDYEQYF. The CDR3 DNA is TGTGCCAGCAGTTTATCACGGACAGACTACGAGCAGTACTTC. The chain carries TRBV27 and TRBJ2-7; weak D call: TRBD1 (6 bases). This CDR3 has 14 residues. The germline V and J ends were trimmed by 0 bases and 3 bases, with 9 bases remaining between them. Germline V gene data show CDR1 as MNHEY and CDR2 as SMNVEV (reference sequence).